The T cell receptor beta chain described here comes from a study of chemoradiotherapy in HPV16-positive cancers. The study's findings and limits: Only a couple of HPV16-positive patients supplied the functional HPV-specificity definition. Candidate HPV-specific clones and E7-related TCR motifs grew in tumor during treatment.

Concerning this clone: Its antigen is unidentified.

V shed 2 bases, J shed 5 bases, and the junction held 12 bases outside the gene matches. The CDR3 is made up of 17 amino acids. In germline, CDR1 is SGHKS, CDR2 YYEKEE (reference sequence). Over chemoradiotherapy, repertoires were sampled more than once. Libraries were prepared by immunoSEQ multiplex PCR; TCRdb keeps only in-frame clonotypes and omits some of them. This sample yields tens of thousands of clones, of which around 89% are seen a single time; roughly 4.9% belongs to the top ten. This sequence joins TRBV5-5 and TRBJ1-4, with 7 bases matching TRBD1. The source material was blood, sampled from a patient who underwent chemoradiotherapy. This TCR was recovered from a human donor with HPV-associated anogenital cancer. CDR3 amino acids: CASSLVHPGQSNEKLFF. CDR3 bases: TGTGCCAGCAGCTTAGTACATCCGGGACAGTCAAATGAAAAACTGTTTTTT.